Below are 19 T cell receptor beta chains sequenced from a single sample in a study of cytomegalovirus exposure and HLA in healthy donors. The PCR contained 60 Vbeta and 13 Jbeta primers. Only in-frame clones appear in the TCRdb table, and some are missing; sequencing was by immunoSEQ multiplex PCR. In the table there are approximately 150,000 clones, about 73% of which are singletons. The sample taken for sequencing was PBMCs. These receptors all come from a woman in her forties or fifties in good health and CMV-seropositive.

The CDR3 loop reads CASSVTSGGPFTGELFF. The CDR3 DNA sequence: TGTGCCAGCAGCGTAACTAGCGGGGGGCCGTTCACCGGGGAGCTGTTTTTT. The rearrangement joins TRBV9 to TRBJ2-2, with TRBD2 matching 12 bases. V was pared by 1 base and J by 4 bases, with 5 bases of the junction left unmatched. The CDR3 extends over 17 amino acids. Germline lookup yields CDR1 SGDLS and CDR2 YYNGEE.

The V call is TRBV6-1, the J call TRBJ1-5, with D perhaps TRBD1 (6 bases). Germline CDR1 MNHNS, CDR2 SASEGT. Trimming shortened V by 2 bases and J by 3 bases, and 14 bases separated the two germline ends. The CDR3 has 16 amino acids. The CDR3, as DNA: TGTGCCAGCAGTGAATATACAGGGTTAGACAATCAGCCCCAGCATTTT. Its protein product is CASSEYTGLDNQPQHF.

This clone was detected only once. This sequence joins TRBV11-2 and TRBJ2-1; D might be TRBD2 (6 bases). The CDR3 contains 13 residues. The V gene's germline CDR1 is SGHAT and CDR2 FQNNGV. Trimming shortened V by 3 bases and J by 7 bases, and 10 bases separated the two germline ends. The CDR3 loop is CASSLLARNEQFF. For the CDR3, the DNA is TGTGCCAGCAGCTTGCTAGCGAGGAATGAGCAGTTCTTC.

As regards this clone: At one end, the junction sequence differs from germline, possibly due to a read error. V is TRBV7-9 and J is TRBJ1-1; D uncertain. Germline values: CDR1 SEHNR, CDR2 FQNEAQ (reference sequence). The CDR3 sequence is 14 residues long. The CDR3 here is CSSSDTTGFTEAFF. As DNA, the CDR3 is TGTTCCAGCAGCGATACGACGGGGTTCACTGAAGCTTTCTTT. Filled out from reference TRBV7-9 and TRBJ1-1, the complete variable domain reads DTGVSQNPRHKITKRGQNVTFRCDPISEHNRLYWYRQTLGQGPEFLTYFQNEAQLEKSRLLSDRFSAERPKGSFSTLEIQRTEQGDSAMYLCSSSDTTGFTEAFFGQGTRLTVV.

The chain couples TRBV11-2 to TRBJ2-7, with 7 bases that match TRBD2. The germline V gene encodes CDR1 SGHAT and CDR2 FQNNGV. The CDR3 is 17 amino acids. J lost 3 bases, V lost 0 bases, and 11 bases had no gene match. Here the CDR3 DNA reads TGTGCCAGCAGCTTAGATCAAACTAGCGTTGGGGGCTACGAGCAGTACTTC. As protein: CASSLDQTSVGGYEQYF.

This clone came up once. This chain links TRBV9 with TRBJ1-1; unclear D gene. The V end lost 4 bases, the J end lost 2 bases, and 15 bases lay between the germline ends. The CDR3 extends over 15 amino acids. The germline V gene encodes CDR1 SGDLS and CDR2 YYNGEE. Here the CDR3 reads CASSPRGGHNTEAFF. Here the CDR3 DNA reads TGTGCCAGCAGCCCTCGAGGAGGGCACAACACTGAAGCTTTCTTT.

The chain couples TRBV18 to TRBJ1-1; 7 bases are shared with TRBD1. V lost 0 bases, J lost 4 bases, and 2 bases stayed unmatched. CDR1 is KGHSH, CDR2 LQKENI, per germline. The CDR3 spans 14 residues. The CDR3 protein is CASSPPRGLTEAFF. In DNA form, the CDR3 reads TGTGCCAGCTCACCACCAAGGGGGCTCACTGAAGCTTTCTTT.

The chain recombines TRBV5-4 with TRBJ2-7; D is perhaps TRBD1 (6 bases). The CDR3 has 13 amino acids. Germline CDR1 and CDR2: SGHNT and YYREEE (reference sequence). V was shortened by 5 bases and J by 6 bases, with 15 bases between the two germline ends. The CDR3 DNA sequence: TGTGCCAGCAGGGCTACAGGGAAAGGCGAGCAGTACTTC. Amino acids: CASRATGKGEQYF. Complete variable domain (other parts from reference TRBV5-4 and TRBJ2-7): ETGVTQSPTHLIKTRGQQVTLRCSSQSGHNTVSWYQQALGQGPQFIFQYYREEENGRGNFPPRFSGLQFPNYSSELNVNALELDDSALYLCASRATGKGEQYFGPGTRLTVT.

The chain employs TRBV4-1 and TRBJ2-3, with 8 bases lining up with TRBD2. This CDR3 spans 16 amino acids. Germline lookup yields CDR1 MGHRA and CDR2 YSYEKL. The V gene end was trimmed by 2 bases and the J gene end by 6 bases; junction bases not matched to a gene: 10. CDR3 sequence (DNA): TGCGCCAGCAGCCAAAGAGAAGCGGGGGAAGGGGATACGCAGTATTTT. This sequence encodes CASSQREAGEGDTQYF.

This clone has just one count. The chain joins TRBV6-1 to TRBJ2-1, with D perhaps TRBD2 (6 bases). The CDR3 is 14 residues long. V lost 10 bases, J lost 0 bases, and 13 bases lay in between. CDR1 and CDR2 from the germline V gene are MNHNS and SASEGT. The CDR3 DNA follows: TGTGCCACCCGAGACGGGAGCTCCTACAATGAGCAGTTCTTC. Translated, it gives CATRDGSSYNEQFF.

The chain joins TRBV27 to TRBJ2-2; D is perhaps TRBD2 (6 bases). In germline, CDR1 is MNHEY, CDR2 SMNVEV (reference sequence). The CDR3 has 14 residues. V was shortened by 7 bases and J by 5 bases, with 14 bases between the two germline ends. In nucleotides, the CDR3 is TGTGCCAGCAACCCGGAGGGGCGGACCGGGGAGCTGTTTTTT. Protein product: CASNPEGRTGELFF.

The CDR3 DNA reads as TGTGCCAGCTCACCACGGACGGGGGGGCTAAAGGATACGCAGTATTTT. Translation gives CASSPRTGGLKDTQYF. The V gene is TRBV18, the J gene TRBJ2-3, with 8 bases that match TRBD2. CDR1 and CDR2 from the germline V gene are KGHSH and LQKENI. The CDR3 has 16 amino acids. V shed 1 base and J 6 bases; nucleotides not matched to a gene: 9.

The V and J genes are TRBV5-4 and TRBJ1-1; a weak D match, TRBD1 (5 bases). V was clipped by 4 bases and J by 4 bases, with 14 bases between them. Germline CDR1 and CDR2: SGHNT and YYREEE (reference sequence). This CDR3 is 14 amino acids long. For the CDR3, the DNA is TGTGCCAGCAGCGACATTGGGGGGAGCACTGAAGCTTTCTTT. Translation gives CASSDIGGSTEAFF.

The CDR3 coding sequence is TGTGCCAGCAGTGAGGAGACTTCCAACACCGGGGAGCTGTTTTTT. Its translation: CASSEETSNTGELFF. This rearrangement joins TRBV2 to TRBJ2-2, with D hard to call. Looked up from germline, CDR1 is SNHLY and CDR2 is FYNNEI. Trimming took off 3 bases at V and 2 bases at J, with 10 bases between the two ends. The CDR3 is 15 residues long.

V usage is TRBV19 and J usage is TRBJ1-6; TRBD1 matches 9 bases. The germline CDR1 and CDR2 sequences are LNHDA and SQIVND (reference sequence). The CDR3 has 15 residues. After removal of 4 bases from V and 8 bases from J, the junction contained 6 bases not matched to a gene. The CDR3 DNA is TGTGCCAGTAGTACCCGACAGGGGGGTTATTCACCCCTCCACTTT. It translates to CASSTRQGGYSPLHF.

The table lists this clone with a count of one. The CDR3 DNA sequence: TGTGCCAGCAGTCTCATGGGACTGGTGAGCTCCTACAATGAGCAGTTCTTC. It specifies CASSLMGLVSSYNEQFF. The chain is built from TRBV2 and TRBJ2-1, with a weak D call TRBD2 (6 bases). Germline CDR1 is SNHLY and CDR2 is FYNNEI. The CDR3 covers 17 residues. V lost 5 bases to trimming and J lost 0 bases, with 17 bases between them.

The J gene is TRBJ2-7, the V gene TRBV7-2; TRBD2 matches at 8 bases. Germline CDR1 SGHTA, CDR2 FQGNSA. V was clipped by 6 bases and J by 4 bases; unmatched bases: 5. The CDR3 runs to 13 residues. The CDR3 reads CASSSGGVYEQYF. The CDR3 DNA reads as TGTGCCAGCAGTTCCGGGGGGGTATACGAGCAGTACTTC.

This clone has more than one count but fewer than ten. J is TRBJ2-1 and V is TRBV15; 10 bases agree with TRBD1. This CDR3 contains 16 residues. J was trimmed by 0 bases and V by 5 bases; bases with no gene match: 4. The germline CDR1 and CDR2 sequences are LNHNV and YYDKDF (reference sequence). The CDR3 DNA sequence: TGTGCCACCAGCGGGACAGGGGACATCTCCTACAATGAGCAGTTCTTC. Translating it yields CATSGTGDISYNEQFF.

This clone was recorded once. The gene calls are TRBV5-5 and TRBJ1-3; D gene unclear. CDR1 is SGHKS, CDR2 YYEKEE, per germline (reference sequence). The CDR3 loop spans 14 amino acids. The V and J ends lost 4 bases and 4 bases respectively, with 12 bases between them. The chain's CDR3 is CASSVPGNGNTIYF. CDR3 nucleotide sequence: TGTGCCAGCAGCGTCCCGGGGAACGGAAACACCATATATTTT.